Reported below is one T cell receptor (beta chain). One base away lies a much larger clone, so this may be a sequencing read error. The data belong to a study of CD8 T cells in ankylosing spondylitis. CDR3 length equals 10 residues. The germline V gene has CDR1 SQVTM and CDR2 ANQGSEA. TCRdb reanalysed the 5' RACE reads using MiXCR and keeps one entry per CDR3 protein. Among 200,000 to 250,000 distinct CDR3 sequences listed, roughly 25% were seen once. This TCR derives from a male donor with ankylosing spondylitis or in good health (not recorded which). The V gene is TRBV29-1, the J gene TRBJ2-2; D remains ambiguous. The source material was blood, either unsorted or a sorted T cell fraction (not recorded which). The CDR3 DNA follows: TGCGGCGTTAGACGCGGGGAGCTGTTTTTT. Translated: CGVRRGELFF.